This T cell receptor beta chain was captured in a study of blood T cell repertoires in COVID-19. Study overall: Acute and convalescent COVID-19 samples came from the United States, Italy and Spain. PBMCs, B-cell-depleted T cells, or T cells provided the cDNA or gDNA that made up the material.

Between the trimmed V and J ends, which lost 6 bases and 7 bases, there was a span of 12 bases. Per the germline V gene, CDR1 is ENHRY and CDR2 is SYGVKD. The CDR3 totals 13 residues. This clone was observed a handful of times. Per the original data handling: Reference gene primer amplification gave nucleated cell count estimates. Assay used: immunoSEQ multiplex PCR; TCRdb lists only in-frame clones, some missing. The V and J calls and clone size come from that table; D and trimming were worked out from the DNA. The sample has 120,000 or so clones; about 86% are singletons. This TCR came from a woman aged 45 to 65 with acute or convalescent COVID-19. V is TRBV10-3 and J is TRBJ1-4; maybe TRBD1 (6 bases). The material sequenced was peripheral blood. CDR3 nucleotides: TGTGCCATCAGGATGGCAGGGGCTGAAAAACTGTTTTTT. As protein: CAIRMAGAEKLFF.